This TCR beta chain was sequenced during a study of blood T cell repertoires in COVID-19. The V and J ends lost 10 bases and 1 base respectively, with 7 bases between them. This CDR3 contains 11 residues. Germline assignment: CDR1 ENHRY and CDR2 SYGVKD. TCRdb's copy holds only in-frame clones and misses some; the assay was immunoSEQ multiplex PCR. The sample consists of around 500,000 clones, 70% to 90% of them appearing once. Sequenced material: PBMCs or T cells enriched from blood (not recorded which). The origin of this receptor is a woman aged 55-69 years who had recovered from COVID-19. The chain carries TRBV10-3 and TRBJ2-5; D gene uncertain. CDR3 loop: CATKLQETQYF. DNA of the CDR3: TGTGCCACTAAACTCCAAGAGACCCAGTACTTC.